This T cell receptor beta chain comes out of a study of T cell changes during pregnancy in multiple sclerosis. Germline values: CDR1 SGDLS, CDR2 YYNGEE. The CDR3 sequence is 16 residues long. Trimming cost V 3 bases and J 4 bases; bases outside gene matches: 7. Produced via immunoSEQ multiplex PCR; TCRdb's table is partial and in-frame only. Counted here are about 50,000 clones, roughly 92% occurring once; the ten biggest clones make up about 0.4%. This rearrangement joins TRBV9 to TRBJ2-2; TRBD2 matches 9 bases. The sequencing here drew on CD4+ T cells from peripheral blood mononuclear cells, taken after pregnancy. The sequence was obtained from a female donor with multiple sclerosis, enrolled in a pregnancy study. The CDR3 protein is CASSESGRPTTGELFF. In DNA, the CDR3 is TGTGCCAGCAGCGAGAGCGGGAGGCCGACCACCGGGGAGCTGTTTTTT.